The 11 T cell receptor beta chains listed next were all sequenced from one sample in a study of shared clonotypes between healthy human individuals (dated by TCRdb to 2019 to 2021). The library was built by means of the immunoSEQ multiplex PCR assay. Not all clones reach the TCRdb copy of this immuneACCESS table, which keeps in-frame sequences only. Checked studies attribute under half of the gap to unresolved V genes and leave the rest unexplained. The sample table contains some 1 million clones; only one count was recorded for around 74% of them. The ten largest make up 1.4% to 1.5% of the sample. The material sequenced was memory CD4+ T cells sorted from blood. Interpreted using the paper, the cell subset or site label stands for: CD45RA-negative fraction. These receptors were taken from a man between 18 and 35 years old in good health.

With regard to this clone: A much more abundant neighbour one base away suggests this may be a read error. The sample contains more than one DNA sequence encoding this CDR3. The chain couples TRBV5-1 to TRBJ2-5; no definite D call. The CDR3 totals 12 residues. Germline V CDR1 and CDR2: SGHRS, YFSETQ. Trimming left V 0 bases short and J 5 bases short, with 5 bases between. The CDR3 spells CASSLVWETQYF. The CDR3 region has the DNA TGCGCCAGCAGCTTGGTTTGGGAGACCCAGTACTTC.

The rearrangement links TRBV5-1 to TRBJ2-7, with D possibly matching TRBD2 (6 bases). Looked up from germline, CDR1 is SGHRS and CDR2 is YFSETQ. Trimming took off 0 bases at V and 3 bases at J, with 13 bases between the two ends. There are 15 residues in the CDR3. The CDR3 here is CASSLDGRGNYEQYF. In DNA, the CDR3 is TGCGCCAGCAGCTTGGATGGGCGGGGAAACTACGAGCAGTACTTC.

In this sample, this clone turned up a few times. V gene TRBV30 combines with J gene TRBJ1-1; D remains unclear. This CDR3 region has 13 residues. V lost 4 bases and J lost 1, with 10 bases in between. The germline V gene encodes CDR1 GTSNPN and CDR2 SVGIG (reference sequence). CDR3 coding DNA: TGTGCCTGGATAGGACGGTGGAACACTGAAGCTTTCTTT. This sequence encodes CAWIGRWNTEAFF.

The rearrangement joins TRBV5-6 to TRBJ2-7; 10 bases are shared with TRBD2. Losses at the gene ends were 1 base for V and 7 bases for J; bases not matched to a gene: 8. The germline CDR1 and CDR2 sequences are SGHDT and YYEEEE. This CDR3 contains 15 residues. The CDR3 loop is CASSLPGTSAGEQYF. CDR3 DNA: TGTGCCAGCAGCTTGCCCGGGACTAGCGCCGGTGAGCAGTACTTC.

The chain is built from TRBV19 and TRBJ1-4; D perhaps matches TRBD1 (5 bases). This CDR3 comprises 15 residues. Germline V CDR1 and CDR2: LNHDA, SQIVND (reference sequence). With 5 bases removed from V and 8 bases from J, the gap between germline ends came to 18 bases. The DNA of the CDR3 is TGTGCCAGTAGTCCCCAGGGCGGCCGAAGCGAAAAACTGTTTTTT. Amino acid sequence: CASSPQGGRSEKLFF.

The chain employs TRBV10-2 and TRBJ2-1; 7 nucleotides line up with TRBD2. Trimming cost V 5 bases and J 6 bases; bases outside gene matches: 7. This CDR3 comprises 14 residues. Germline assignment: CDR1 WSHSY and CDR2 SAAADI. The CDR3 sequence: CASSLRGSVNEQFF. The CDR3 coding sequence is TGCGCCAGCAGTCTCCGCGGGAGCGTCAATGAGCAGTTCTTC.

The chain is built from TRBV27 and TRBJ2-2; the D gene could be TRBD1 or TRBD2 (5 bases each). Looked up from germline, CDR1 is MNHEY and CDR2 is SMNVEV (reference sequence). The germline V and J ends were trimmed by 5 bases and 7 bases, with 23 bases remaining between them. This CDR3 has 17 amino acids. The CDR3 DNA reads as TGTGCCAGCAGTCCAATGGGACGGTGGGATTTCGGCGGGGAGCTGTTTTTT. This translates into CASSPMGRWDFGGELFF.

This clone was detected a few times. This chain connects TRBV5-4 to TRBJ1-2; D is undetermined. The CDR3 totals 12 residues. V lost 2 bases, J lost 9 bases, and 11 bases lay in between. Germline V lookup: CDR1 SGHNT, CDR2 YYREEE (reference sequence). The CDR3 DNA reads as TGTGCCAGCAGCTTAGGTCGGGAGCGCTACACCTTC. Translated: CASSLGRERYTF.

V usage is TRBV5-6 and J usage is TRBJ2-3; 11 nucleotides agree with TRBD1. Germline V gene sequence: CDR1 SGHDT, CDR2 YYEEEE. Unmatched junction bases numbered 2, after V lost 4 bases and J lost 4 bases. This CDR3 comprises 14 residues. The CDR3 DNA follows: TGTGCCAGCAGCAGGGACAGGGGGGCAGATACGCAGTATTTT. It yields the protein CASSRDRGADTQYF.

The V call is TRBV7-2, the J call TRBJ2-5, with TRBD1 matching over 8 bases. Germline-derived CDR1 and CDR2 are SGHTA and FQGNSA. The CDR3 length is 16 residues. The junction had 12 bases not matched to a gene; V was cut back by 4 bases and J by 5 bases. CDR3 in DNA: TGTGCCAGCAGCTCCGGAAGCCCAGGGGGCACGGAGACCCAGTACTTC. It is translated as CASSSGSPGGTETQYF. Full variable domain (remainder filled in from reference TRBV7-2 and TRBJ2-5): GAGVSQSPSNKVTEKGKDVELRCDPISGHTALYWYRQSLGQGLEFLIYFQGNSAPDKSGLPSDRFSAERTGGSVSTLTIQRTQQEDSAVYLCASSSGSPGGTETQYFGPGTRLLVL.

The rearrangement links TRBV7-2 to TRBJ1-2; a weak D match, TRBD1 (5 bases). The CDR3 extends over 15 amino acids. The germline gives CDR1 SGHTA, CDR2 FQGNSA. V was cut by 2 bases and J by 4 bases, with 14 bases left in between. For the CDR3, the DNA is TGTGCCAGCAGCTTACAGGGATACGGCGCCTATGGCTACACCTTC. Its protein is CASSLQGYGAYGYTF.